This passage covers 18 T cell receptor beta chains from one sample sequenced in a study of post-analysis software for immune sequencing data. General study points: Controls showed lower frequencies than patients for several TRBV segments, and TRBV5-6, TRBV5-1 and TRBV20-1 were among these.

Sequencing libraries made from TCR beta cDNA carried unique molecular identifiers. Via MiXCR, TCRdb re-called the PCR reads, giving one row per CDR3 protein. The sample consists of hundreds of thousands of distinct CDR3 sequences, 25% to 30% of them appearing once. The antigens of these receptors remain unknown. Specimen: blood. Receptor source: a girl aged 10-17 years with multiple sclerosis.

This chain links TRBV6-5 with TRBJ1-2, with unresolved D. CDR3 length: 14 residues. Trimming cost V 5 bases and J 8 bases, with 18 bases left between them. Germline values: CDR1 MNHEY, CDR2 SVGAGI. As DNA, the CDR3 is TGTGCCAGCAGTCCCGACATACAATCAGGAGGCTACACCTTC. Its translation is CASSPDIQSGGYTF.

This clonotype was counted a few times. J is TRBJ1-1 and V is TRBV6-5, with unresolved D. V gave up 6 bases and J gave up 3 bases, with 20 bases separating them. This CDR3 has 16 residues. The V gene's germline CDR1 is MNHEY and CDR2 SVGAGI. The CDR3 region has the DNA TGTGCCAGCAGCCTAACTTCTCTGAGGCCCGACACTGAAGCTTTCTTT. Its protein is CASSLTSLRPDTEAFF.

About this clonotype itself: Just one base apart from a much larger clone, this may be a read error. In DNA, the CDR3 is TGCAACGTTGAAGGGGCTAGCGGGGGGTCCTACAATGAGCAGTTCTTC. This sequence encodes CNVEGASGGSYNEQFF. The chain uses TRBV29-1 and TRBJ2-1; 11 bases are shared with TRBD2. The CDR3 spans 16 residues. Germline assignment: CDR1 SQVTM and CDR2 ANQGSEA.

V and J are TRBV6-6 and TRBJ1-2, with D hard to call. The V gene lost 2 bases and the J gene lost 7 bases, with 11 bases spanning the gap. CDR1 and CDR2 from the germline V gene are MNHNY and SVGAGI (reference sequence). The CDR3 length is 13 residues. The CDR3 DNA reads TGTGCCAGCAGTTACAATCTGATTGGTGGCTACACCTTC. Encoded protein: CASSYNLIGGYTF.

This clonotype was counted at least ten times. V gene TRBV12-3 or TRBV12-4 combines with J gene TRBJ2-1, with 10 bases matching TRBD2. V was clipped by 3 bases and J by 4 bases; unmatched bases: 0. This CDR3 spans 14 amino acids. In DNA, the CDR3 is TGTGCCAGCAGTTTGACTAGCGGGTACAATGAGCAGTTCTTC. Residues: CASSLTSGYNEQFF.

The chain has TRBV29-1 and TRBJ1-2; no clear D. The CDR3 consists of 12 residues. Looked up from germline, CDR1 is SQVTM and CDR2 is ANQGSEA. Trimming stripped 7 bases from V and 8 bases from J, with 17 bases between. For the CDR3, the DNA is TGCAGCGCCTCCGACCGAAAAAGGGGCTACACCTTC. Amino acids: CSASDRKRGYTF.

This chain joins TRBV15 and TRBJ2-7; 10 nucleotides match TRBD2. The closer fit of TRBJ2-5 to the DNA end suggests the J call may be wrong. CDR3 length: 16 residues. The V gene's germline CDR1 is LNHNV and CDR2 YYDKDF (reference sequence). CDR3 sequence: CATSSPAGGPRETQYF. The CDR3 DNA is TGTGCCACCAGCAGTCCAGCGGGGGGGCCACGAGAGACCCAGTACTTC.

The gene calls are TRBV29-1 and TRBJ1-4; TRBD1 matches 9 bases. Germline V CDR1 and CDR2: SQVTM, ANQGSEA. The CDR3 is 14 residues long. The V segment lost 7 bases and the J segment 6 bases; nucleotides outside the gene matches: 9. CDR3 DNA: TGCAGCGCCAGGCCGACAGGGGGGCATGAAAAACTGTTTTTT. Its protein is CSARPTGGHEKLFF.

This clonotype was recorded a few times. The CDR3 DNA reads as TGCAGTGCTACCAAAGCGGTGAGCTCCTACAATGAGCAGTTCTTC. It encodes CSATKAVSSYNEQFF. This chain joins TRBV20-1 and TRBJ2-1; weak D call: TRBD2 (5 bases). The CDR3 contains 15 residues. Germline values: CDR1 DFQATT, CDR2 SNEGSKA (reference sequence). V lost 4 bases, J lost 0 bases, and 13 bases lay in between.

This clonotype was observed a few times. This rearrangement joins TRBV28 to TRBJ2-7, with 7 bases lining up with TRBD2. After removal of 6 bases from V and 2 bases from J, the junction contained 7 bases not matched to a gene. Germline V lookup: CDR1 MDHEN, CDR2 SYDVKM. The CDR3 spans 14 residues. The CDR3 bases are TGTGCCAGCAGCGGAAGCGGGAAACCCTACGAGCAGTACTTC. It yields the protein CASSGSGKPYEQYF.

This clonotype appeared a single time. V usage is TRBV20-1 and J usage is TRBJ2-5; no clear D. This CDR3 is 14 amino acids long. Germline V gene sequence: CDR1 DFQATT, CDR2 SNEGSKA (reference sequence). Trimming shortened V by 5 bases and J by 1 base, and 14 bases separated the two germline ends. CDR3 in DNA: TGCAGTGCTGCCATGGGGTGGGCCCAAGAGACCCAGTACTTC. Encoded protein: CSAAMGWAQETQYF.

V gene TRBV7-2 combines with J gene TRBJ1-5, with TRBD1 matching 7 bases. V trimming: 1 base; J trimming: 6 bases; junction bases outside the gene matches: 15. There are 18 residues in the CDR3. The germline gives CDR1 SGHTA, CDR2 FQGNSA. The CDR3 region is CASSLGETGWIVGQPQHF. CDR3 nucleotide sequence: TGTGCCAGCAGCTTAGGAGAGACAGGGTGGATAGTAGGTCAGCCCCAGCATTTT.

This chain connects TRBV7-9 to TRBJ2-2, with 9 bases matching TRBD2. After removal of 2 bases from V and 7 bases from J, the junction contained 2 bases not matched to a gene. Germline-derived CDR1 and CDR2 are SEHNR and FQNEAQ (reference sequence). The CDR3 consists of 14 residues. The CDR3 here is CASSLLAGSGELFF. CDR3 in DNA: TGTGCCAGCAGCTTACTAGCGGGAAGCGGGGAGCTGTTTTTT. Full variable domain (remainder filled in from reference TRBV7-9 and TRBJ2-2): DTGVSQNPRHKITKRGQNVTFRCDPISEHNRLYWYRQTLGQGPEFLTYFQNEAQLEKSRLLSDRFSAERPKGSFSTLEIQRTEQGDSAMYLCASSLLAGSGELFFGEGSRLTVL.

This chain joins TRBV24-1 and TRBJ1-1; the D gene is possibly TRBD1 (5 bases). Per the germline V gene, CDR1 is KGHDR and CDR2 is SFDVKD. The CDR3 runs 13 residues. Trimming removed 9 bases at V and 3 bases at J, with 13 bases between. CDR3 DNA: TGTGCCACCCACGGGGGACGGGACACTGAAGCTTTCTTT. Translating it yields CATHGGRDTEAFF.

This clonotype was seen only a few times. The chain combines TRBV20-1 with TRBJ2-7; tentatively, D is TRBD1 (5 bases). The V and J ends lost 3 bases and 0 bases respectively, with 9 bases between them. The germline V gene has CDR1 DFQATT and CDR2 SNEGSKA (reference sequence). CDR3 length: 13 residues. The CDR3 DNA reads TGCAGTGCTAGTCGGCAGGGCTCCTACGAGCAGTACTTC. Translated: CSASRQGSYEQYF.

To note about this clonotype: One end of the junction varies from germline; a read error may be responsible. This chain links TRBV29-1 with TRBJ2-1, with D unclear. The V gene's germline CDR1 is SQVTM and CDR2 ANQGSEA. CDR3 length: 15 residues. CDR3 loop: CSVEWPRRPYNGQFF. CDR3 sequence (DNA): TGCAGCGTTGAATGGCCGAGACGCCCCTACAATGGGCAGTTCTTC.

In this sample, this clonotype turned up many times. One end of the junction is discordant with germline, which a read error may explain. This chain joins TRBV5-1 and TRBJ1-1; tentative D call: TRBD1 (6 bases). This CDR3 is built from 15 residues. Germline V lookup: CDR1 SGHRS, CDR2 YFSETQ. CDR3 loop: CASSLGGQMNTEAFF. The CDR3 DNA reads TGTGCCAGCAGCTTGGGTGGACAGATGAACACTGAAGCTTTCTTT.

The chain employs TRBV4-2 and TRBJ1-6; 7 bases align to TRBD1. The CDR3 extends over 14 amino acids. Germline V gene sequence: CDR1 LGHNA, CDR2 YNFKEQ. V gave up 8 bases and J gave up 9 bases; unmatched junction bases: 10. The CDR3, as DNA: TGTGCCAGCGAAGGGGGCCCCTTTGGTTCACCCCTCCACTTT. It translates to CASEGGPFGSPLHF.